This paragraph reports one TCR beta chain. This sample was included in a study of blood T cell repertoires in COVID-19. The CDR3 is 16 residues long. Germline values: CDR1 SGHTA, CDR2 FQGNSA. With V trimmed by 7 bases and J by 6 bases, 12 bases remained unmatched. Profiled with immunoSEQ multiplex PCR; TCRdb holds only in-frame clones, not every one. The repertoire holds about 170,000 clones, with around 92% as singletons. V is TRBV7-2 and J is TRBJ2-2; 9 bases are shared with TRBD1. This clonotype was sampled from a man aged 25 to 45 with COVID-19, enrolled during active disease. Sequencing was carried out using peripheral blood. The CDR3 sequence is CASIPPGQGLAGELFF. For the CDR3, the DNA is TGTGCCAGCATCCCGCCGGGACAGGGTCTAGCCGGGGAGCTGTTTTTT.